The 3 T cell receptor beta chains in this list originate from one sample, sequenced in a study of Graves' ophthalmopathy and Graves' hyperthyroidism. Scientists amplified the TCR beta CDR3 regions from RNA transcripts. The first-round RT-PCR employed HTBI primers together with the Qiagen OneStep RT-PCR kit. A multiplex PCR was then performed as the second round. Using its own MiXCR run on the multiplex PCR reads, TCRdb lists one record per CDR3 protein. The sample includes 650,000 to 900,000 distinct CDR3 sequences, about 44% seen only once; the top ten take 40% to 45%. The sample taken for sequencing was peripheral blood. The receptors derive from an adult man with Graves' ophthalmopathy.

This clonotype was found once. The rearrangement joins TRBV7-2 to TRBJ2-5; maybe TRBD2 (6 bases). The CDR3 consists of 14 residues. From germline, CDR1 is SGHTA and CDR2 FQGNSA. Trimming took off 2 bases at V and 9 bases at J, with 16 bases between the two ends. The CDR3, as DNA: TGTGCCAGCAGCTTAAGTAATCCTGGGGAGGCCCAGTACTTC. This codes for CASSLSNPGEAQYF.

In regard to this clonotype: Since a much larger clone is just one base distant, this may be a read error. CDR3 sequence (DNA): TGTGCCAGGAGCTCCCGGGACAGCCTAGTAGAAGCTTTCTTT. Protein sequence: CARSSRDSLVEAFF. The chain is built from TRBV11-3 and TRBJ1-1; 7 nucleotides line up with TRBD1. The CDR3 has 14 amino acids. In germline, CDR1 is SGHNT, CDR2 YENEEA.

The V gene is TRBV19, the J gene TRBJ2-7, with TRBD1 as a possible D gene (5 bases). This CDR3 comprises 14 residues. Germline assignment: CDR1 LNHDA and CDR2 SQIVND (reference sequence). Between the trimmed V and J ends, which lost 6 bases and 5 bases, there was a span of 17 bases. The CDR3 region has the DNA TGTGCCAGTAGCCAGGTACACAGGCTGGACGAGCAGTACTTC. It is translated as CASSQVHRLDEQYF.